The 21 T cell receptor beta chains presented below share a single source sample, sequenced in a study of cytomegalovirus exposure and HLA in healthy donors. Using immunoSEQ multiplex PCR, the repertoire was profiled, and TCRdb retains in-frame clones only, with some absent. Found here are about 92,000 clones, roughly 92% of them singletons; the top ten hold approximately 1%. Sequences were obtained from PBMCs. The receptors were gathered from a young woman in good health and CMV-seropositive.

This chain joins TRBV19 and TRBJ1-1; possibly TRBD1 for D (6 bases). Germline V gene data show CDR1 as LNHDA and CDR2 as SQIVND (reference sequence). This CDR3 has 14 amino acids. V dropped 7 bases and J dropped 0 bases, with 12 bases sitting between them. CDR3 nucleotide sequence: TGTGCCAGTACCGACGACAGGTTGAACACTGAAGCTTTCTTT. This translates into CASTDDRLNTEAFF.

The chain recombines TRBV30 with TRBJ2-5; D might be TRBD2 (6 bases). Deletions cut 3 bases from V and 7 bases from J, with 18 bases between. This CDR3 is 14 amino acids long. Per the germline V gene, CDR1 is GTSNPN and CDR2 is SVGIG (reference sequence). The CDR3, as DNA: TGTGCCTGGAGCGGCGCGGCAGGTAGCGGGACCCAGTACTTC. Encoded protein: CAWSGAAGSGTQYF.

The V gene is TRBV18, the J gene TRBJ1-4, with D possibly TRBD1 on 5 matching bases. The CDR3 runs to 14 residues. The V gene lost 3 bases and the J gene lost 0 bases, with 5 bases spanning the gap. CDR1 and CDR2 from the germline V gene are KGHSH and LQKENI. The CDR3 DNA sequence: TGTGCCAGCTCACCGACAGCAACTAATGAAAAACTGTTTTTT. Amino acid sequence: CASSPTATNEKLFF.

The table lists this clone with a count of one. The chain is built from TRBV11-2 and TRBJ2-7; TRBD1 might be the D (5 bases). Trimming left V 8 bases short and J 1 base short, with 15 bases between. CDR3 length equals 14 residues. Germline V CDR1 and CDR2: SGHAT, FQNNGV. The CDR3: CASFSPAGSYEQYF. CDR3 nucleotides: TGTGCCAGCTTCTCCCCCGCAGGGTCCTACGAGCAGTACTTC.

This clone was detected only a few times. The chain links TRBV7-2 to TRBJ1-1, with D possibly being TRBD1 (5 bases). The CDR3 has 16 amino acids. V was shortened by 2 bases and J by 0 bases, with 13 bases between the two germline ends. Looked up from germline, CDR1 is SGHTA and CDR2 is FQGNSA. DNA for the CDR3: TGTGCCAGCAGCTTATTTGGACACTCCATGAACACTGAAGCTTTCTTT. Translating it yields CASSLFGHSMNTEAFF.

The chain links TRBV19 to TRBJ2-1, with a possible D match to TRBD1 (5 bases). V was cut by 4 bases and J by 4 bases, with 8 bases left in between. The CDR3 is made up of 13 amino acids. In germline, CDR1 is LNHDA, CDR2 SQIVND (reference sequence). The chain's CDR3 is CASSRDRYNEQFF. The CDR3 DNA reads TGTGCCAGTAGTAGAGACAGATACAATGAGCAGTTCTTC.

This rearrangement joins TRBV19 to TRBJ1-5; 7 bases agree with TRBD1. Trimming at V came to 3 bases and at J to 3 bases, leaving 8 bases not matched to a gene. Germline V gene lookup returns CDR1 LNHDA and CDR2 SQIVND (reference sequence). The length of the CDR3 is 16 residues. The CDR3 spells CASSIQGGKINQPQHF. Written as DNA, the CDR3 is TGTGCCAGTAGTATTCAGGGGGGCAAGATCAATCAGCCCCAGCATTTT.

V gene TRBV29-1 combines with J gene TRBJ2-1, with a tentative D call TRBD2 (6 bases). This CDR3 is 11 amino acids long. Trimming stripped 3 bases from V and 13 bases from J, with 13 bases between. Germline-derived CDR1 and CDR2 are SQVTM and ANQGSEA. Here the CDR3 reads CSVEWLANQFF. The CDR3 nucleotides read TGCAGCGTTGAGTGGCTAGCGAATCAGTTCTTC.

The rearrangement uses TRBV18 and TRBJ1-4; 9 positions match TRBD1. This CDR3 region has 16 residues. Looked up from germline, CDR1 is KGHSH and CDR2 is LQKENI. The trim removed 4 bases at V and 5 bases at J, leaving 8 bases unmatched. This chain's CDR3 is CASSRGSGTGNEKLFF. CDR3 coding DNA: TGTGCCAGCTCACGTGGATCCGGGACAGGGAATGAAAAACTGTTTTTT.

The chain is built from TRBV28 and TRBJ2-2; the D gene is possibly TRBD2 (6 bases). The germline V gene encodes CDR1 MDHEN and CDR2 SYDVKM. V lost 5 bases and J lost 5, with 24 bases in between. The CDR3 contains 18 residues. This chain's CDR3 is CASSAPGARMGGTGELFF. In DNA, the CDR3 is TGTGCCAGCAGTGCGCCGGGAGCCCGGATGGGTGGGACCGGGGAGCTGTTTTTT.

The chain is built from TRBV29-1 and TRBJ2-1; D gene unclear. Germline CDR1 is SQVTM and CDR2 is ANQGSEA. The CDR3 covers 13 residues. The V end was cut by 4 bases, the J end by 0 bases, with 7 bases between. CDR3 sequence: CSVGLSSYNEQFF. CDR3 sequence (DNA): TGCAGCGTTGGGTTGAGCTCCTACAATGAGCAGTTCTTC.

V gene TRBV7-9 combines with J gene TRBJ2-1; no reliable D call. V lost 4 bases to trimming and J lost 6 bases, with 13 bases between them. The CDR3 contains 14 residues. The V gene's germline CDR1 is SEHNR and CDR2 FQNEAQ (reference sequence). For the CDR3, the DNA is TGTGCCAGCAGCTACCGGCTAGGTGGCAATGAGCAGTTCTTC. It translates to CASSYRLGGNEQFF.

CDR3 DNA sequence: TGTGCCAGCAGTTTACGGACAGGGACGCTTCCCAATCAGCCCCAGCATTTT. The encoded protein is CASSLRTGTLPNQPQHF. The gene calls are TRBV28 and TRBJ1-5, with 8 bases aligning to TRBD1. This CDR3 contains 17 residues. The germline gives CDR1 MDHEN, CDR2 SYDVKM. The J segment lost 3 bases and the V segment lost 2 bases, leaving 9 bases of the junction unmatched.

The rearrangement joins TRBV5-4 to TRBJ2-6; possible D gene TRBD1, 6 bases. V dropped 2 bases and J dropped 8 bases, with 14 bases sitting between them. The CDR3 is 15 residues long. Germline V gene data show CDR1 as SGHNT and CDR2 as YYREEE (reference sequence). The DNA of the CDR3 is TGTGCCAGCAGCTTACAGGGTAGGATGACCAACGTCCTGACTTTC. This codes for CASSLQGRMTNVLTF.

The chain couples TRBV7-9 to TRBJ1-1, with D hard to call. This CDR3 contains 15 residues. CDR1 and CDR2 (germline): SEHNR, FQNEAQ (reference sequence). Deletions cut 1 base from V and 3 bases from J, with 12 bases between. The CDR3 sequence is CASSLGGGRDTEAFF. Written as DNA, the CDR3 is TGTGCCAGCAGCTTAGGAGGAGGTCGGGACACTGAAGCTTTCTTT.

V and J are TRBV11-2 and TRBJ2-7; the D gene is possibly TRBD2 (5 bases). Trimming cost V 5 bases and J 3 bases, with 17 bases left between them. The CDR3 loop spans 15 amino acids. Per the germline V gene, CDR1 is SGHAT and CDR2 is FQNNGV. The CDR3 coding sequence is TGTGCCAGCAGCCCTCCCTGGGAGAGAAACTACGAGCAGTACTTC. Its protein product is CASSPPWERNYEQYF.

The J gene is TRBJ2-3, the V gene TRBV5-1; possible D gene TRBD1, 7 bases. Germline V gene sequence: CDR1 SGHRS, CDR2 YFSETQ. V lost 0 bases, J lost 5 bases, and 13 bases lay in between. CDR3 length: 15 amino acids. The CDR3 coding sequence is TGCGCCAGCAGCTTGGCCGTGCAGGGGGGAGATACGCAGTATTTT. This encodes CASSLAVQGGDTQYF. Complete variable domain (other parts from reference TRBV5-1 and TRBJ2-3): KAGVTQTPRYLIKTRGQQVTLSCSPISGHRSVSWYQQTPGQGLQFLFEYFSETQRNKGNFPGRFSGRQFSNSRSEMNVSTLELGDSALYLCASSLAVQGGDTQYFGPGTRLTVL.

J is TRBJ2-7 and V is TRBV11-2; D might be TRBD1 (5 bases). V shed 4 bases and J shed 1 base, with 11 bases lying between them. The CDR3 sequence is 14 residues long. Germline V gene data show CDR1 as SGHAT and CDR2 as FQNNGV. Here the CDR3 reads CASSSPRQSYEQYF. CDR3 in DNA: TGTGCCAGCAGCTCCCCCCGACAGTCCTACGAGCAGTACTTC.

The chain links TRBV7-8 to TRBJ2-7; 8 nucleotides agree with TRBD1. Germline loops: CDR1 SGHVS, CDR2 FQNEAQ. The V gene end was trimmed by 5 bases and the J gene end by 2 bases; junction bases not matched to a gene: 8. CDR3 length equals 15 residues. The CDR3: CASSEGQALAYEQYF. Here the CDR3 DNA reads TGTGCCAGCAGCGAGGGACAGGCTTTAGCCTACGAGCAGTACTTC.

V and J are TRBV27 and TRBJ1-1, with D perhaps TRBD1 (5 bases). CDR1 and CDR2 (germline): MNHEY, SMNVEV (reference sequence). V was trimmed by 5 bases and J by 4 bases, leaving 20 bases between them. The CDR3 consists of 16 residues. Written as DNA, the CDR3 is TGTGCCAGCAGTGCTAGAATCGACAGTCTGGGCACTGAAGCTTTCTTT. Protein product: CASSARIDSLGTEAFF.

This rearrangement joins TRBV7-7 to TRBJ2-1; tentative D call: TRBD2 (6 bases). The CDR3 runs to 15 residues. Germline CDR1 reads SSHAT; CDR2 reads FNYEAQ (reference sequence). The V end lost 7 bases, the J end lost 8 bases, and 21 bases lay between the germline ends. CDR3 nucleotide sequence: TGTGCCAGCACGGCGGGGTCCACCGGGTTCGATGAGCAGTTCTTC. Translation: CASTAGSTGFDEQFF.